Detailed here is one T cell receptor (beta chain). Its target is unknown. The source of the sample is a study of CXCR3-negative and CXCR3-positive naive CD8 T cells. Study-level findings and limits: No difference in surface CD5 was seen between naive subsets, and TCR strength was inferred from TRB CDR3 properties.

Naive CD8+ T cells carried a CD45RO-CCR7+CD27+CD95- phenotype. Germline V CDR1 and CDR2: MNHEY, SVGAGI. The CDR3 runs to 13 residues. Libraries of TRB cDNA were made by 5' RACE and carried UMIs. From the 5' RACE reads, TCRdb lists one entry per CDR3 protein and no DNA. The sample table sets out about 130,000 distinct CDR3 sequences. V is TRBV6-5 and J is TRBJ2-3; the TCRdb D gene call, TRBD1, has no DNA to confirm it. Sequences were obtained from naive CXCR3- CD8+ T cells from blood. The subset denotes: CD45RO-CCR7+CD27+CD95- naive CD8+ T cells lacking CXCR3 (TNR3-). The clonotype was recovered from a human donor in good health. Some clones in this sample may be carry-over from other donors' samples. This CDR3 reads CASSSPPGGTQYF.